One and the same sample provided the 2 T cell receptor beta chains below, sequenced in a study of cytomegalovirus exposure and HLA in healthy donors. This PCR relied on a set of 60 Vbeta primers and 13 Jbeta primers. This table comes from immunoSEQ multiplex PCR, and its TCRdb copy is limited to in-frame clones, with some not included. The sample yields some 100,000 clones, about two thirds seen once. Sequencing was performed on PBMCs. Receptor source: a woman in her forties or fifties in good health and CMV-seropositive.

The rearrangement links TRBV19 to TRBJ1-3; D is unclear. CDR1 and CDR2 (germline): LNHDA, SQIVND (reference sequence). This CDR3 region has 12 residues. The V and J ends lost 4 bases and 2 bases respectively, with 3 bases between them. The CDR3 region has the DNA TGTGCCAGTAGTACTACTGGAAACACCATATATTTT. Amino acids: CASSTTGNTIYF.

V gene TRBV10-2 combines with J gene TRBJ1-3; 7 bases are a match to TRBD1. J was trimmed by 2 bases and V by 3 bases; bases with no gene match: 1. Germline-derived CDR1 and CDR2 are WSHSY and SAAADI. The length of the CDR3 is 14 residues. CDR3: CASSEQGPGNTIYF. CDR3 DNA: TGCGCCAGCAGTGAACAGGGGCCTGGAAACACCATATATTTT.